Listed below are T cell receptor beta chains from one sample, sequenced in a study of T cells after yellow fever vaccination. TCRdb recomputed calls from the 5' RACE reads with MiXCR, one row per CDR3 protein. The table includes 200,000 to 250,000 distinct CDR3 sequences, 6.9% detected once. Sample: CD4+ T cells sorted from PBMCs, taken 15 days after the yellow fever booster vaccination. Source of these receptors: a young man who received the YFV17D yellow fever vaccine. Both conserved end residues are trimmed from each CDR3. D genes are given only for firm matches.

j_call v_call d_call cdr3_aa
TRBJ1-4 TRBV28 . ASSLTGNEKLF
TRBJ1-6 TRBV6-1 . ASSEVESSYNSPLH
TRBJ2-7 TRBV20-1 TRBD2 SASILAGAQGVHEQY
TRBJ2-7 TRBV3-1 . ASSQDWRMQY
TRBJ1-2 TRBV5-1 . ASSLSDNYGYT
TRBJ2-4 TRBV2 . ASCGETESKNIQY
TRBJ2-2 TRBV10-3 TRBD2 AISDLAGEEAGELF
TRBJ2-1 TRBV6-2/TRBV6-3 TRBD1 ASRRTGLDEQF
TRBJ2-1 TRBV19 TRBD2 ASSPPRLAGYYNEQF
TRBJ1-2 TRBV2 . ASSEDSYGYT
TRBJ2-5 TRBV20-1 TRBD2 SAISGTIETQY
TRBJ2-1 TRBV12-3/TRBV12-4 . ACGIYNEQF
TRBJ1-2 TRBV29-1 . SVAIHEGDGYT
TRBJ2-1 TRBV4-3 TRBD1 ASSQRDRDNEQF
TRBJ2-2 TRBV5-5 . ASSPGSLGGTGELF
TRBJ2-7 TRBV5-6 . ASSPGVSADYEQY
TRBJ1-6 TRBV18 . ASSTGPNYNSPLH
TRBJ2-5 TRBV6-1 TRBD2 ASTTQAGLADQETQY
TRBJ2-7 TRBV20-1 TRBD2 SAPLAGGQYEQY
TRBJ2-1 TRBV24-1 . ATSATGNEQF
TRBJ2-1 TRBV12-3/TRBV12-4 . ASSFIRQGNEQF
TRBJ1-1 TRBV10-3 . AISDSGGMNTEAF
TRBJ2-3 TRBV2 . ASSERLGVDTQY
TRBJ2-7 TRBV5-1 TRBD2 ASSSPSGRAFYEQH
TRBJ1-1 TRBV20-1 . SASRSGRTEAF
TRBJ1-5 TRBV5-5 TRBD1 ASSSVPGQRPQH
TRBJ2-1 TRBV20-1 . SAIGRRGKKMGDEQF
TRBJ2-5 TRBV20-1 . SARESLRSETQY
TRBJ2-7 TRBV29-1 TRBD1 SVLGTGFPYEQY
TRBJ2-6 TRBV12-3/TRBV12-4 . ASSLSRGANVLT
TRBJ2-7 TRBV6-5 TRBD2 ASSYTAGGPAEQY
TRBJ1-1 TRBV6-5 . ASSYSGRSAEAF
TRBJ2-1 TRBV2 TRBD2 ASSLLAGGNEQF
TRBJ2-7 TRBV5-1 TRBD1 ASSLGAGGSYEQY
TRBJ2-3 TRBV6-1 . ASSPMAVASTDTQY
TRBJ2-5 TRBV19 . ASSISREGTQY
TRBJ2-1 TRBV7-9 . ASSLEKYNEQF
TRBJ2-1 TRBV5-1 . ASSQWGEQF
TRBJ2-5 TRBV5-1 TRBD2 ASSGPGGVYQETQY
TRBJ2-2 TRBV9 TRBD2 ASSSQVAGAVGELF
TRBJ1-2 TRBV6-5 . ASSYNGRANYGYT
TRBJ2-7 TRBV5-1 TRBD2 ASSLGSGIGEQY
TRBJ1-4 TRBV18 . ASSPRQTNEKLF
TRBJ2-5 TRBV7-9 . ASSLGLLVQETQY
TRBJ1-5 TRBV6-2/TRBV6-3 . ASSVRRQGINQPQH
TRBJ2-3 TRBV19 TRBD2 ASSIGLAGTDTQY
TRBJ2-7 TRBV11-2 TRBD2 ASRFGRTYEQY
TRBJ2-1 TRBV7-2 . ASSLVIEQF